The entry below describes one T cell receptor beta chain. This clone has more than one count but fewer than ten. Its cognate antigen has yet to be identified. No much larger clone exists at a distance of one base, and base qualities are not known. This entry is derived from a study of cytomegalovirus exposure and HLA in healthy donors (dated by TCRdb to between 2016 and 2019). The study in broad terms: In an earlier analysis of roughly 590 of the donors, around 290 Gb of sequence data and just under 120 million unique TCR beta sequences from 180 million or so T cells were reported. To predict cytomegalovirus infection status, the study combined high-throughput TCR immunosequencing, statistical association of individual TCRs with disease status, and machine learning. HLA typing included class I and class II loci at four-digit resolution. The study used immunosequencing to profile the T cell repertoires of around 600 subjects and linked those repertoires to cytomegalovirus serostatus. Genome-wide SNP genotypes for about three fifths of the 666 donors were used in a later genetic analysis, which treated that subset as a discovery cohort. A later analysis re-analyzed previously published TCR beta repertoires from about 600 donors and added high-resolution HLA genotyping to study TCR occurrence patterns. Every discovery cohort repertoire had been produced on one sequencing platform. Among roughly 400 genotyped donors of the cohort, an average of approximately 240,000 unique TCR beta nucleotide sequences were sequenced per donor, roughly 20% of them non-productive. In addition to the first cohort of 650 to 800 subjects, a separate validation cohort of 120 different subjects was used. The number of donors typed differed by locus, with 629-630 for A, B, C, DRB1 and DQB1, roughly 520 for DQA1, 606 for DPA1, and some 440 for DPB1. An early release covering some 640 HLA-typed donors comprised approximately 290 gigabases of sequencing data and approximately 85 million unique TCR sequences. Alongside the repertoire data, information on donor age, sex, ethnicity and CMV serostatus was compiled. To decide whether each TCR beta V gene segment behaved as functional or pseudogenic, an earlier analysis of approximately 600 of the donors relied on high-throughput TCR beta sequencing. The later analysis used no new phenotypic data to find candidate immune exposures, relying instead on TCR beta sequences and their occurrence across donors. The aim of the study was to test whether cataloging public T cell receptors could identify signatures of past pathogen exposure. Four to six DR-DQ haplotypes were handled as single units for association and clustering, since linkage in the cohort was strong. Of the 350 to 450 genotyped donors, roughly 76% were placed in the genetic ancestry cluster associated with self-reported Caucasian donors.

Its CDR3 holds 13 amino acids, cysteine through phenylalanine. Only CDR3 DNA remains: 39 bases, in frame from the first base. The germline V gene yields MGHDK for CDR1 and SYGVNS for CDR2. The junction carries 16 bases between V and J, which are trimmed by 4 bases and 9 bases respectively. In total, roughly 670 healthy bone marrow donors made up the cohort. At the time of sampling, every cohort member was nominally healthy, though immune exposures that went unrecorded were likely present. The donor was CMV seropositive and belonged to the group of about 290 seropositive cohort members. A peripheral blood sample was collected from each donor, and TCR beta sequencing was performed on peripheral blood mononuclear cells. The Qiagen DNeasy Blood Extraction Kit was used to extract genomic DNA from the blood cell samples. The investigation overall reported the following: A group of highly shared sequence variants was considered likely to be a technical artifact of the sequencing pipeline. In a later genetic analysis, fewer N-insertions in productive TCRs were reported among donors in an Asian-associated ancestry cluster than the approximately 670-donor mean. The only immune exposure information available for the cohort was CMV serostatus. The authors suggested that the approach could potentially be extended to other disease states and immunological phenotypes. Correlated functional status among segregating V segments might reflect linkage disequilibrium, but an unknown experimental factor could not be ruled out. In a later analysis, several top co-occurrence clusters were reported to appear linked to parvovirus B19, influenza, CMV and Epstein-Barr virus. V-gene and J-gene trimming of TCR beta chains was associated with a missense DCLRE1C variant in a later genetic analysis, and the association was replicated in an independent cohort. Specific HLA alleles were associated with over 15,000 TCR beta sequences at a false discovery rate of 0.05 in a later analysis. The 87-base-pair reads could not distinguish some IMGT-functional V segments, including TRBV6-2 and TRBV6-3, so those segments were excluded. The study gave a list of 150 to 200 TCR beta chains associated with cytomegalovirus. Compared with equally common non-associated chains, HLA-associated TCR beta chains in a later analysis were more clonally expanded and had lower generation probabilities. Strong co-occurrence of HLA alleles, especially DR and DQ, made assigning TCR associations to individual alleles difficult. Presence/absence analyses assumed roughly uniform sequencing depth across donors, an assumption that may not hold. A later analysis found that TCR association rates varied across HLA loci, with DRB1 alleles showing the most associated TCRs and HLA-C alleles the fewest. Broadly in line with IMGT annotations, most TCR beta V segments showed up in productive rearrangements about 90% or about 30% of the time in an earlier analysis of approximately 600 of the donors. Because HLA typing was unavailable for some donors at each locus, only the typed subset was used in association tests. A further reported finding was that TCR beta sequences accurately predicted the HLA-A and HLA-B alleles for most subjects in the first cohort. A few of the identified cytomegalovirus-associated TCR beta chains were confirmed in vitro to be specific for cytomegalovirus antigens. Most TCR sequences were observed very rarely across donors, whereas some public TCRs were present in many individuals. In a later analysis, most CMV-associated TCR beta chains were found to appear HLA-restricted, with HLA associations seemingly driven largely by CMV exposure. In both the original and validation cohorts, the classifier was reported to diagnose cytomegalovirus status with high specificity and sensitivity. This cohort had only TCR beta chains sequenced, and the lack of alpha or paired-chain data limited which features could be detected. Over 15 rarely observed V segments, including chromosome 9 orphons, were excluded from the earlier analysis of some 590 of the donors because counts were too low.

Library method: the immunoSEQ multiplex PCR assay. A mixture of 60 forward primers for TCR Vbeta segments and 13 reverse primers for TCR Jbeta segments was used in the multiplex PCR. Amplification of the CDR3 region of rearranged TCR beta genes was performed with a multiplex PCR assay on genomic DNA. The amplified TCR beta libraries were sequenced on the Illumina HiSeq System as 87-base-pair reads. The study's processing was this. A later analysis counted about 82 million unique TCR beta chains across the 550 to 750 repertoires, and around 9.9 million of these chains were shared by at least two donors. A nearest-neighbor algorithm error-corrected the raw reads and collapsed the reads into unique sequences, merging closely related sequences to remove PCR and sequencing errors. Alignment of CDR3 sequences to IMGT reference sequences was used to assign V, D and J gene segments. Each retained sequence needed at least a six-nucleotide match to both a V gene segment and a J gene segment. Rearrangements were called productive when the CDR3 lacked stop codons and stayed in frame with V and J; all others were non-productive. Following IMGT convention, CDR3 was defined as the stretch from the second conserved V-encoded cysteine to the conserved J-encoded phenylalanine. In an earlier analysis of some 550 of the donors, sequences lacking an unambiguous match to a single V gene segment were excluded. In an earlier analysis of approximately 590 of the donors, V segments were called functional above 56.7% productive rearrangements and were called segregating when the between-donor standard deviation exceeded 5%. A statistical classification framework was built for diagnosing cytomegalovirus status from the catalog of TCR beta chain sequences. In a later analysis, TCR nucleotide sequences were compared against IMGT/GENE-DB human TR gene sequences so that V and J genes could be assigned. In a later analysis, CDR3 sequences and most-parsimonious VDJ recombination scenarios were assigned using the TCRdist pipeline. In a later analysis, each TCR beta chain was defined by its CDR3 amino acid sequence together with its V-gene family, and reads without a unique V-gene family were excluded. To address suspected cross-contamination and a sequencing artifact, a later analysis removed 450 to 700 highly shared, low-generation-probability nucleotide sequences. In a later analysis, a clonal expansion index for each public chain was calculated from normalized within-repertoire ranks of inferred template counts. Generation probabilities in a later analysis came from a VDJ recombination model fitted to out-of-frame rearrangements, and those results were checked against IGoR. In a later analysis, TCR-TCR, TCR-HLA and TCR-CMV co-occurrence was scored with hypergeometric tests, and a repertoire-size bias correction was applied to TCR pairs. To estimate false discovery rates, a later analysis permuted the HLA or CMV assignments 20 times. A later analysis grouped co-occurring TCRs with DBSCAN, adding TCRdist sequence similarity when clustering within HLA-allele-positive subsets. Co-occurrence clustering excluded repertoires with fewer than 30,000 or more than 120,000 public chains, plus five with anomalous nucleotide sharing. The source is immuneACCESS, and TCRdb retained only in-frame sequences with V and J called. Part of the clones is not carried over; for the studies checked, unresolved V genes explain less than half of this, and the remainder is unexplained. That table gives V, J and clone size, and the DNA gave D and trimming. The sample table shows 120,000 or so clones, and around 74% are seen once. The ten largest clones add up to roughly 31% of the sample.

The clonotype comes from a man between 60 and 75 years old in good health and CMV-seropositive. Recombination joined TRBV25-1 with TRBJ2-7, with a weak D call of TRBD2 (5 bases match). The specimen sequenced was PBMCs. The CDR3 region: CASSALVRGAQYF. The base sequence is TGTGCCAGCAGTGCCCTCGTCCGGGGAGCGCAGTACTTC.